The rows below give T cell receptor beta chains drawn from one sample of a study of T cells in Graves' hyperthyroidism and ophthalmopathy. TCRdb itself ran the multiplex PCR reads through MiXCR, one entry per CDR3 protein. The sample includes some 270,000 distinct CDR3 sequences, roughly 14% seen only once; the top ten take approximately 7.8%. The sequencing input was blood. The receptor source for this set is a woman between 25 and 40 years old with Graves' hyperthyroidism that later progressed to Graves' ophthalmopathy. Both conserved end residues are part of each CDR3. Fields, in order: J gene, V gene, CDR3 protein.

TRBJ1-5	TRBV19	CASSIVQAVLYNQPQHF
TRBJ2-7	TRBV5-5	CASSFHTELTYEQYF
TRBJ2-1	TRBV5-1	CASSLVWEGRNEQFF
TRBJ1-2	TRBV4-2	CASSLVENYGYTF
TRBJ2-6	TRBV9	CASSYKVSHSGANVLTF
TRBJ2-7	TRBV11-2	CASSPWGYEQYF
TRBJ2-1	TRBV9	CASSVETGTYNEQFF
TRBJ2-2	TRBV6-1	CASSVRAENTGELFF
TRBJ1-5	TRBV27	CASRFLADSNQPQHF
TRBJ1-4	TRBV7-2	CASSLPRGKLFF
TRBJ2-1	TRBV19	CASSPALAGGPGEQFF
TRBJ2-5	TRBV20-1	CSAREILGQQYF
TRBJ2-1	TRBV19	CASTSTGYNLNEQFF
TRBJ2-5	TRBV7-2	CASSLPPPPPPPQYF
TRBJ2-1	TRBV20-1	CSASNPNEQFF
TRBJ2-1	TRBV5-1	CASSRGQSYSSYNEQFF
TRBJ2-1	TRBV5-6	CASSFRGTYYNEQFF
TRBJ1-3	TRBV9	CASSEEPGRGNTIYF
TRBJ1-1	TRBV6-1	CASTYGQNTEALF
TRBJ2-5	TRBV6-2/TRBV6-3	CASSYVAGYETQYF
TRBJ2-1	TRBV7-6	CASSNFLGGGRVNNEQFF
TRBJ1-5	TRBV6-1	CASSSASFQPQHF
TRBJ2-1	TRBV28	CASTDPGQGYNEQFF
TRBJ2-1	TRBV10-3	CAISGRDRTGVNNEQFF
TRBJ2-5	TRBV3-1	CASSQGSGQETQYF
TRBJ2-6	TRBV20-1	CSARAGASGSGANVLTF
TRBJ2-7	TRBV4-1	CASSQDGGTGGDEQYF
TRBJ2-3	TRBV9	CASSVNQGSPDTQYF
TRBJ2-5	TRBV27	CASSLLGTGETQYF
TRBJ2-7	TRBV28	CASPLQGLAGGYEQYF
TRBJ2-1	TRBV19	CASRVTSASSYNEQFF
TRBJ2-3	TRBV12-3/TRBV12-4	CASGNAGGVSGTDTQYF
TRBJ2-7	TRBV12-3/TRBV12-4	CASSPGTGGGEQYF
TRBJ1-2	TRBV20-1	CSARDRREAGYTF
TRBJ1-1	TRBV20-1	CSARPQGKTEAFF
TRBJ1-2	TRBV6-1	CASSEVDRTYGYTF
TRBJ2-7	TRBV27	CASSLGLYYEQYF
TRBJ2-2	TRBV5-8	CASGLYDRVRELFF
TRBJ2-6	TRBV7-9	CASSPPSGANVLTF